Listed below are T cell receptor beta chains from one sample, sequenced in a study of T-cell memory formation after mild COVID-19. TCRdb analysed the 5' RACE reads with MiXCR anew, one entry per CDR3 protein. This repertoire shows roughly 43,000 distinct CDR3 sequences, 7.5% to 10% found once; its top ten account for 12%. Sequences were obtained from PBMCs or a T cell subset sorted from them (not recorded which). Receptors originate from an adult woman who had mild COVID-19 (a few samples of this study predate the infection). Cell type and time point are not known. Both conserved end residues are part of each CDR3. A D gene is named only where the DNA matches it firmly. A clone size is listed for some rows: how often the clone was seen (once, few, many), or a class if it is expanded.

>TRBJ2-7|12|TRBV29-1|many|.
CSVYGSFHEQYF
TGCAGCGTTTATGGGTCCTTCCACGAGCAGTACTTC
>TRBJ2-4|15|TRBV15|few|.
CATSSLTGAENIQYF
TGTGCCACCAGCAGCCTAACAGGAGCCGAAAACATTCAGTACTTC
>TRBJ2-6|14|TRBV7-9|many|.
CASFLFSGANVLTF
TGTGCCAGCTTCCTCTTCTCTGGGGCCAACGTCCTGACTTTC
>TRBJ1-2|15|TRBV7-2|.|TRBD1
CASSLGTGLVGGYTF
TGTGCCAGCAGCTTAGGGACAGGGTTAGTAGGTGGCTACACCTTC
>TRBJ2-1|14|TRBV29-1|few|TRBD1
CSASDRAPWGEQFF
TGCAGCGCTTCAGACAGGGCTCCCTGGGGGGAGCAGTTCTTC
>TRBJ2-7|13|TRBV11-2|.|.
CASSLRGFYEQYF
TGTGCCAGCAGCCTAAGGGGATTCTACGAGCAGTACTTC
>TRBJ2-1|12|TRBV29-1|.|.
CSVKSSYNEQFF
TGCAGCGTTAAGAGTTCCTACAATGAGCAGTTCTTC
>TRBJ2-1|15|TRBV20-1|few|.
CSAPDPRASYNEQFF
TGCAGTGCTCCAGACCCCAGGGCCTCCTACAATGAGCAGTTCTTC
>TRBJ2-1|19|TRBV7-6|.|TRBD2
CASSLEAAGASSSYNEQFF
TGTGCCAGCAGCTTAGAGGCAGCGGGGGCTTCCAGCTCCTACAATGAGCAGTTCTTC
>TRBJ2-3|15|TRBV24-1|.|.
CATSGPKGQADTQYF
TGTGCCACCAGTGGCCCCAAGGGCCAAGCAGATACGCAGTATTTT
>TRBJ2-5|12|TRBV7-9|few|.
CASSSATDTQYF
TGTGCCAGCAGCTCCGCTACGGATACCCAGTACTTC
>TRBJ1-1|13|TRBV29-1|.|.
CSVAWERSTEAFF
TGCAGCGTTGCTTGGGAACGGAGCACTGAAGCTTTCTTT
>TRBJ1-1|16|TRBV6-2/TRBV6-3|.|TRBD1
CASSYEQGRMNTEAFF
TGTGCCAGCAGTTACGAACAGGGGAGAATGAACACTGAAGCTTTCTTT
>TRBJ2-3|15|TRBV18|many|.
CASSPPESQRVTQYF
TGTGCCAGCTCACCGCCAGAGTCCCAACGGGTTACGCAGTATTTT
>TRBJ1-2|19|TRBV9|few|TRBD1
CASSPYSWTGNSINYGYTF
TGTGCCAGCAGCCCCTACTCCTGGACAGGGAACTCGATTAACTATGGCTACACCTTC
>TRBJ2-2|15|TRBV3-1|.|.
CASSQTYRYTGELFF
TGTGCCAGCAGCCAAACCTACCGATACACCGGGGAGCTGTTTTTT
>TRBJ1-2|12|TRBV3-1|.|TRBD1
CASSHGTGDAHF
TGTGCCAGCAGCCACGGGACAGGGGACGCTCACTTC
>TRBJ1-4|16|TRBV6-5|.|.
CASSYSGTRTNEKLFF
TGTGCCAGCAGTTACTCCGGTACAAGGACTAATGAAAAACTGTTTTTT
>TRBJ2-3|13|TRBV20-1|many|.
CSAARGGTDTQYF
TGCAGTGCGGCCAGGGGGGGTACAGATACGCAGTATTTT
>TRBJ2-1|15|TRBV4-1|few|.
CASSPLPEAYNEQFF
TGCGCCAGCAGCCCCCTCCCTGAAGCCTACAATGAGCAGTTCTTC
>TRBJ1-5|13|TRBV19|few|.
CASRSQGRQPQHF
TGTGCCAGTAGATCGCAGGGCAGGCAGCCCCAGCATTTT
>TRBJ2-7|14|TRBV27|few|.
CASSSIASTYEQYF
TGTGCCAGCAGTTCCATCGCCTCCACCTACGAGCAGTACTTC
>TRBJ2-3|17|TRBV29-1|.|TRBD2
CSVGASGRGGRTDTQYF
TGCAGCGTTGGAGCTAGCGGGAGGGGGGGTCGCACAGATACGCAGTATTTT
>TRBJ2-5|14|TRBV12-3/TRBV12-4|many|TRBD1
CASSLSGGLETQYF
TGTGCCAGCAGTTTATCAGGGGGCCTGGAGACCCAGTACTTC
>TRBJ1-2|13|TRBV29-1|many|.
CSVGPNSGYGYTF
TGCAGCGTTGGGCCAAACTCCGGCTATGGCTACACCTTC
>TRBJ2-1|13|TRBV24-1|few|.
CATSDRGRGQQFF
TGTGCCACCAGTGATAGAGGAAGAGGGCAGCAGTTCTTC
>TRBJ1-1|13|TRBV12-3/TRBV12-4|.|.
CASSWRAYSTTFF
TGTGCCAGCAGCTGGAGGGCTTACTCCACGACTTTCTTT
>TRBJ2-7|17|TRBV5-6|.|TRBD2
CASSLPHVAGQSYEQYF
TGTGCCAGCAGCTTACCCCATGTAGCGGGTCAATCCTACGAGCAGTACTTC
>TRBJ2-1|12|TRBV2|many|.
CASTRGSTSQFF
TGTGCCAGCACCCGAGGGAGCACGTCGCAGTTCTTC
>TRBJ1-2|15|TRBV4-2|.|TRBD1
CASSHPGQESYGYTF
TGTGCCAGCAGTCATCCGGGACAGGAGTCCTATGGCTACACCTTC
>TRBJ2-1|14|TRBV7-3|few|.
CASSSTGRDNEQFF
TGTGCCAGCAGCTCAACAGGGAGGGACAATGAGCAGTTCTTC
>TRBJ2-2|11|TRBV7-2|few|.
CASSQAIELFF
TGTGCCAGCAGCCAAGCGATAGAGCTGTTTTTT
>TRBJ2-7|14|TRBV7-2|many|TRBD2
CASSLGLAGYEQYF
TGTGCCAGCAGCTTAGGGTTAGCGGGATACGAGCAGTACTTC
>TRBJ1-1|12|TRBV29-1|once|.
CSGEKQGTEAFF
TGCAGCGGTGAAAAACAGGGAACTGAAGCTTTCTTT
>TRBJ1-1|14|TRBV9|many|.
CASSSENREGEAFF
TGTGCCAGCAGCTCCGAAAACAGGGAAGGTGAAGCTTTCTTT
>TRBJ2-2|14|TRBV27|.|TRBD1
CARSRRTGSGELFF
TGTGCCCGCAGTCGACGGACAGGGAGCGGGGAGCTGTTTTTT
>TRBJ2-5|12|TRBV25-1|many|.
CASSGQVETQYF
TGTGCCAGCAGTGGACAGGTGGAGACCCAGTACTTC
>TRBJ2-7|15|TRBV2|few|TRBD1
CASRYRGLGSYEQYF
TGTGCCAGCAGGTACAGGGGGCTAGGATCCTACGAGCAGTACTTC
>TRBJ1-1|17|TRBV7-9|few|TRBD1
CASSPKVGGEGDTEAFF
TGTGCCAGCAGCCCAAAGGTAGGGGGCGAAGGGGACACTGAAGCTTTCTTT
>TRBJ1-5|13|TRBV20-1|few|.
CSAREQGIQPQHF
TGCAGTGCTAGAGAACAGGGTATCCAGCCCCAGCATTTT
>TRBJ2-7|15|TRBV7-3|.|TRBD1
CASSQQPGQSYEQYF
TGTGCCAGCAGCCAGCAACCGGGACAGTCTTACGAGCAGTACTTC
>TRBJ2-3|16|TRBV10-3|few|TRBD2
CAISVGTSGSGDTQYF
TGTGCCATCAGTGTCGGGACTAGCGGGTCAGGTGATACGCAGTATTTT
>TRBJ1-2|13|TRBV20-1|few|TRBD1
CSAPGQGSYGYTF
TGCAGTGCTCCGGGACAGGGATCGTATGGCTACACCTTC
>TRBJ2-7|16|TRBV7-3|many|TRBD1
CASSPEGGQGPTKQYF
TGTGCCAGCAGCCCAGAGGGGGGACAGGGTCCTACGAAGCAGTACTTC
>TRBJ1-5|15|TRBV27|.|TRBD1
CASRRQGPGNQPQHF
TGTGCCAGCAGGCGACAGGGCCCCGGCAATCAGCCCCAGCATTTT
>TRBJ2-3|14|TRBV15|many|TRBD1
CATSTRQGTDTQYF
TGTGCCACCAGCACCCGACAGGGAACAGATACGCAGTATTTT
>TRBJ2-6|16|TRBV27|few|.
CASSPPRPSGANVLTF
TGTGCCAGCAGTCCCCCGAGGCCTTCTGGGGCCAACGTCCTGACTTTC
>TRBJ2-3|14|TRBV4-3|few|.
CASSQDFGTDTQYF
TGCGCCAGCAGCCAAGATTTCGGCACAGATACGCAGTATTTT
>TRBJ2-3|17|TRBV20-1|many|TRBD2
CSAKTSGSTTVTDTQYF
TGCAGTGCCAAGACTAGCGGGAGCACGACAGTTACAGATACGCAGTATTTT
>TRBJ2-1|15|TRBV12-3/TRBV12-4|many|TRBD2
CASSLTSGSLSEQFF
TGTGCCAGCAGTTTAACTAGCGGGAGTTTGAGTGAGCAGTTCTTC
>TRBJ2-5|13|TRBV9|.|.
CASSVTGQETQYF
TGTGCCAGCAGCGTCACAGGGCAAGAGACCCAGTACTTC